Each of the 21 T cell receptor beta chains below was sequenced from the same sample in a study of blood T cell repertoires in COVID-19. Using immunoSEQ multiplex PCR, the repertoire was profiled, and TCRdb retains in-frame clones only, with some absent. The sample lists 55,000 to 80,000 clones, 92% occurring once. The specimen sequenced was peripheral blood. These receptor sequences come from a human donor in a cohort sampled during active COVID-19.

This chain links TRBV25-1 with TRBJ1-2; 10 nucleotides align to TRBD1. The germline gives CDR1 MGHDK, CDR2 SYGVNS. Trimming took 6 bases from V and 8 from J; bases not matched to a gene: 9. The CDR3 has 14 amino acids. The CDR3 protein is CASSDDRGRWGYTF. CDR3 in DNA: TGTGCCAGCAGCGACGACAGGGGGCGGTGGGGCTACACCTTC.

The chain recombines TRBV7-3 with TRBJ1-6; 7 nucleotides agree with TRBD1. With V trimmed by 4 bases and J by 3 bases, 3 bases remained unmatched. The CDR3 runs 15 residues. Germline CDR1 reads SGHTA; CDR2 reads FQGTGA. The chain's CDR3 is CASSSQGNYNSPLHF. In nucleotides, the CDR3 is TGTGCCAGCAGCTCACAGGGGAACTATAATTCACCCCTCCACTTT.

In DNA, the CDR3 is TGTGCCAGCAGCTTGTATAGCGGGGGTTACAATGAGCAGTTCTTC. Amino acids: CASSLYSGGYNEQFF. The rearrangement links TRBV5-4 to TRBJ2-1; 9 positions match TRBD2. This CDR3 region has 15 residues. Trimming took 1 base from V and 4 from J; bases not matched to a gene: 3. Germline V lookup: CDR1 SGHNT, CDR2 YYREEE (reference sequence).

The chain links TRBV19 to TRBJ2-2; weak D call: TRBD1 (6 bases). This CDR3 has 15 residues. Trimming stripped 4 bases from V and 7 bases from J, with 16 bases between. Germline V gene sequence: CDR1 LNHDA, CDR2 SQIVND (reference sequence). The CDR3 nucleotides read TGTGCCAGTAGTACGCAACTGGGGGCATTCGGGGAGCTGTTTTTT. Encoded protein: CASSTQLGAFGELFF.

The rearrangement uses TRBV24-1 and TRBJ1-2; D remains ambiguous. Per the germline V gene, CDR1 is KGHDR and CDR2 is SFDVKD. V shed 4 bases and J shed 2 bases, with 4 bases lying between them. The CDR3 totals 12 residues. The DNA of the CDR3 is TGTGCCACCAGTGACCAAAACTATGGCTACACCTTC. It yields the protein CATSDQNYGYTF.

The gene calls are TRBV7-2 and TRBJ1-2; D might be TRBD1 (6 bases). The CDR3 has 15 residues. V was pared by 1 base and J by 4 bases, with 13 bases between. CDR1 and CDR2 (germline): SGHTA, FQGNSA. The CDR3 DNA is TGTGCCAGCAGCTTAGTTTTAAGACAGGCCTATGGCTACACCTTC. This sequence encodes CASSLVLRQAYGYTF.

The chain combines TRBV19 with TRBJ2-1; the match to TRBD2 covers 7 bases. CDR1 and CDR2 (germline): LNHDA, SQIVND (reference sequence). The CDR3 spans 13 residues. Unmatched junction bases numbered 9, after V lost 9 bases and J lost 7 bases. Here the CDR3 reads CASVGEGGNEQFF. CDR3 bases: TGTGCCAGCGTTGGGGAGGGTGGGAATGAGCAGTTCTTC.

This clone appeared a single time. This rearrangement joins TRBV5-1 to TRBJ2-5, with TRBD2 matching over 7 bases. There are 15 residues in the CDR3. Germline assignment: CDR1 SGHRS and CDR2 YFSETQ. Trimming at V came to 0 bases and at J to 4 bases, leaving 6 bases not matched to a gene. The CDR3 is CASSLGPREAETQYF. The CDR3 DNA sequence: TGCGCCAGCAGCTTGGGACCCCGGGAGGCAGAGACCCAGTACTTC.

The V gene is TRBV5-6, the J gene TRBJ2-5; the match to TRBD1 covers 10 bases. Per the germline V gene, CDR1 is SGHDT and CDR2 is YYEEEE. Unmatched junction bases numbered 5, after V lost 7 bases and J lost 5 bases. The length of the CDR3 is 13 residues. In nucleotides, the CDR3 is TGTGCCAGCGCCTGGGGACAGGGGGAGACCCAGTACTTC. It specifies CASAWGQGETQYF.

V usage is TRBV6-5 and J usage is TRBJ2-7; D remains ambiguous. Trimming shortened V by 10 bases and J by 1 base, and 14 bases separated the two germline ends. The CDR3 covers 13 residues. From germline, CDR1 is MNHEY and CDR2 SVGAGI. The CDR3 region is CAIRVGVSYEQYF. The CDR3 nucleotides are TGTGCCATACGAGTGGGCGTTTCCTACGAGCAGTACTTC.

The chain uses TRBV6-5 and TRBJ2-5, with TRBD1 matching over 12 bases. V lost 6 bases and J lost 5; bases outside the gene matches: 7. Germline V gene data show CDR1 as MNHEY and CDR2 as SVGAGI. The CDR3 is made up of 15 amino acids. The CDR3 protein is CASRSGTGGSETQYF. As DNA, the CDR3 is TGTGCCAGCAGGTCGGGGACAGGGGGCTCGGAGACCCAGTACTTC.

V and J are TRBV15 and TRBJ2-2, with TRBD1 matching over 8 bases. The V gene's germline CDR1 is LNHNV and CDR2 YYDKDF (reference sequence). After removal of 0 bases from V and 1 base from J, the junction contained 7 bases not matched to a gene. The CDR3 runs to 18 residues. CDR3: CATSRDLPGQVNTGELFF. DNA for the CDR3: TGTGCCACCAGCAGAGACTTACCGGGACAGGTGAACACCGGGGAGCTGTTTTTT.

The CDR3 nucleotides are TGTGCCAGCAGCCGCGGGACTGGGAATAATTCACCCCTCCACTTT. The encoded protein is CASSRGTGNNSPLHF. The chain carries TRBV9 and TRBJ1-6, with D tentatively TRBD1 (5 bases). Trimming shortened V by 4 bases and J by 5 bases, and 13 bases separated the two germline ends. Germline assignment: CDR1 SGDLS and CDR2 YYNGEE. The CDR3 extends over 15 amino acids. Full variable domain (outside the CDR3, taken from reference TRBV9 and TRBJ1-6): DSGVTQTPKHLITATGQRVTLRCSPRSGDLSVYWYQQSLDQGLQFLIQYYNGEERAKGNILERFSAQQFPDLHSELNLSSLELGDSALYFCASSRGTGNNSPLHFGNGTRLTVT.

The chain carries TRBV7-9 and TRBJ1-6, with 9 bases that match TRBD1. V dropped 6 bases and J dropped 7; count of bases not matched to a gene: 4. Germline assignment: CDR1 SEHNR and CDR2 FQNEAQ (reference sequence). This CDR3 spans 14 amino acids. CDR3 sequence: CASRPGTGNSPLHF. In nucleotides, the CDR3 is TGTGCCAGCAGACCAGGGACAGGGAATTCACCCCTCCACTTT.

The chain uses TRBV5-1 and TRBJ2-1; the D gene is possibly TRBD1 (7 bases). V was trimmed by 0 bases and J by 8 bases, leaving 24 bases between them. The CDR3 is 18 residues long. Germline CDR1 SGHRS, CDR2 YFSETQ. CDR3 region: CASSLEAAGQRGLDEQFF. CDR3 nucleotides: TGCGCCAGCAGCTTGGAAGCGGCGGGACAGAGAGGGTTAGATGAGCAGTTCTTC.

This clone was observed a single time. This rearrangement joins TRBV4-1 to TRBJ2-5; 10 nucleotides agree with TRBD2. Germline assignment: CDR1 MGHRA and CDR2 YSYEKL. The ends lost 1 base at V and 7 bases at J; junction bases unmatched: 18. This CDR3 spans 19 amino acids. The CDR3 protein is CASSQGNFNGSGRMRTQYF. The CDR3 bases are TGCGCCAGCAGCCAAGGCAACTTTAACGGTAGCGGGAGGATGAGGACCCAGTACTTC.

The V call is TRBV7-8, the J call TRBJ1-6; D is possibly TRBD1 (5 bases). V was trimmed by 1 base and J by 8 bases, leaving 9 bases between them. CDR3 length: 14 residues. The germline gives CDR1 SGHVS, CDR2 FQNEAQ. The CDR3 loop reads CASSLDPTDSPLHF. CDR3 coding DNA: TGTGCCAGCAGCTTAGATCCGACAGATTCACCCCTCCACTTT.

The rearrangement joins TRBV15 to TRBJ2-7, with 14 bases that match TRBD2. J gave up 7 bases and V 0 bases, and 8 bases lay outside the gene matches. The CDR3 totals 17 residues. The V gene's germline CDR1 is LNHNV and CDR2 YYDKDF (reference sequence). The CDR3 reads CATSRDPLGTSGREQYF. The CDR3 region has the DNA TGTGCCACCAGCAGAGATCCTTTAGGGACTAGCGGGAGAGAGCAGTACTTC.

V usage is TRBV4-1 and J usage is TRBJ1-3; TRBD1 matches at 9 bases. J gave up 7 bases and V 4 bases, and 11 bases lay outside the gene matches. This CDR3 has 16 amino acids. Germline V gene sequence: CDR1 MGHRA, CDR2 YSYEKL. The CDR3 DNA follows: TGCGCCAGCAGCCGCCTAGGACAGGGGAAGATGAACACCATATATTTT. This codes for CASSRLGQGKMNTIYF.

This sequence joins TRBV5-4 and TRBJ1-4; D is unclear. Per germline, CDR1 SGHNT and CDR2 YYREEE (reference sequence). V was pared by 4 bases and J by 5 bases, with 15 bases between. The length of the CDR3 is 15 residues. CDR3 coding DNA: TGTGCCAGCAGCCCACGGACGGGAGTAAATGAAAAACTGTTTTTT. Protein sequence: CASSPRTGVNEKLFF.

The V gene is TRBV24-1, the J gene TRBJ2-1; maybe TRBD2 (6 bases). Germline values: CDR1 KGHDR, CDR2 SFDVKD. CDR3 length: 16 amino acids. The ends were cut back, 3 bases at V and 2 bases at J, with 13 bases in the middle. CDR3 DNA: TGTGCCACCAGTGATCCCCGCGGCGGGGCCTACAATGAGCAGTTCTTC. Amino acids: CATSDPRGGAYNEQFF.